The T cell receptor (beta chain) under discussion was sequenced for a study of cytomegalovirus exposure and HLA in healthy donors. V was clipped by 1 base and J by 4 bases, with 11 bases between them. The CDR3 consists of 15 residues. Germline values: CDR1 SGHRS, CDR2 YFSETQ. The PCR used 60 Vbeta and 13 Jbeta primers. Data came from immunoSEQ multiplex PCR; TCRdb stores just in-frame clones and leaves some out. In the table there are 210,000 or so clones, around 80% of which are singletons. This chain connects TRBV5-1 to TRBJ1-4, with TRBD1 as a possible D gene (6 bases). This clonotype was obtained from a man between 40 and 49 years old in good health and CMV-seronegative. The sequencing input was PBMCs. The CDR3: CASSLTGLSNEKLFF. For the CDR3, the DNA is TGCGCCAGCAGCTTGACAGGGTTAAGTAATGAAAAACTGTTTTTT.